A selection of T cell receptor beta chains follows, all from one sample in a study of blood T cell repertoires in COVID-19. Profiling relied on immunoSEQ multiplex PCR, and the TCRdb table lists in-frame clones only, not all of them. The table records about 490,000 clones, approximately 85% of them present only once. The sequenced sample was peripheral blood. The receptors shown here come from a human donor in a cohort sampled during active COVID-19. Both conserved end residues are part of each CDR3. A D gene is named only where the DNA matches it firmly. Clone sizes are given selectively: once, few, many, or a class where the clone is expanded.

j_call v_call clone_size d_call cdr3_aa cdr3_nt
TRBJ2-5 TRBV19 . TRBD2 CASSPPGLHGETQYF TGTGCCAGTAGTCCCCCGGGACTACACGGGGAGACCCAGTACTTC
TRBJ2-7 TRBV19 . TRBD2 CASSSWTSGRVVYEQYF TGTGCCAGTAGTTCTTGGACTAGCGGGAGAGTTGTCTACGAGCAGTACTTC
TRBJ2-1 TRBV9 . . CASSVAPESYEQFF TGTGCCAGCAGCGTAGCGCCCGAGAGCTATGAGCAGTTCTTC
TRBJ1-4 TRBV7-2 . TRBD1 CASSFPGQGQEKLFF TGTGCCAGCAGCTTTCCGGGACAGGGCCAGGAAAAACTGTTTTTT
TRBJ2-7 TRBV27 . TRBD2 CASSLVLAGGPIEQYF TGTGCCAGCAGTCTGGTACTAGCGGGAGGGCCAATCGAGCAGTACTTC
TRBJ2-5 TRBV3-1/TRBV3-2 . . CASSQVSTETQYF TGTGCCAGCAGCCAAGTTAGTACAGAGACCCAGTACTTC
TRBJ1-1 TRBV6-5 . . CASREGGNTEAFF TGTGCCAGTAGGGAGGGGGGGAACACTGAAGCTTTCTTT
TRBJ2-7 TRBV14 . . CASSQGPPMDSSYEQYF TGTGCCAGCAGCCAAGGTCCTCCGATGGACAGCTCCTACGAGCAGTACTTC
TRBJ1-2 TRBV11-2 . . CASSLGNRGRGYTF TGTGCCAGCAGCTTAGGGAACCGAGGAAGAGGCTACACCTTC
TRBJ2-2 TRBV18 once TRBD2 CASSIGLANTGELFF TGTGCCAGCTCCATAGGACTAGCGAACACCGGGGAGCTGTTTTTT
TRBJ2-1 TRBV7-3 . . CASSWTKNENEQFF TGTGCCAGCAGCTGGACTAAAAATGAGAATGAGCAGTTCTTC
TRBJ1-1 TRBV28 . TRBD1 CASSSPGQGGSEAFF TGTGCCAGCAGTTCCCCAGGACAGGGAGGATCTGAAGCTTTCTTT
TRBJ2-7 TRBV2 . TRBD2 CASSGGSGSYEQYF TGTGCCAGCAGTGGGGGGAGCGGGAGCTACGAGCAGTACTTC
TRBJ1-5 TRBV30 . . CAWSGPGSGNQPQHF TGTGCCTGGAGTGGACCGGGATCGGGCAATCAGCCCCAGCATTTT
TRBJ1-2 TRBV4-1 . TRBD1 CASSRSGTGNYGYTF TGCGCCAGCAGCCGATCCGGGACAGGGAACTATGGCTACACCTTC
TRBJ2-1 TRBV6-5 . TRBD2 CASSFLAGTYNEQFF TGTGCCAGCAGTTTTCTAGCGGGAACCTACAATGAGCAGTTCTTC
TRBJ2-3 TRBV7-2 . . CASSLGVTSTDTQYF TGTGCCAGCAGCTTAGGAGTTACTAGCACAGATACGCAGTATTTT
TRBJ1-3 TRBV19 . TRBD1 CASSMTGKFSGNTIYF TGTGCCAGTAGTATGACAGGGAAGTTTTCCGGAAACACCATATATTTT
TRBJ2-3 TRBV7-2 . . CASSLVKDTQYF TGTGCCAGCAGCTTAGTAAAAGATACGCAGTATTTT
TRBJ2-7 TRBV18 . . CASSREVSSYEQYF TGTGCCAGCTCACGGGAGGTTAGCTCCTACGAGCAGTACTTC
TRBJ1-5 TRBV2 . TRBD1 CASQDRVKSNQPQHF TGTGCCAGTCAGGACAGGGTGAAAAGCAATCAGCCCCAGCATTTT
TRBJ2-1 TRBV10-3 . TRBD1 CAIRSGTDLYNEQFF TGTGCCATTCGTTCCGGGACAGATCTCTACAATGAGCAGTTCTTC
TRBJ2-7 TRBV14 . . CASSQVTSYEQYF TGTGCCAGCAGCCAAGTCACTTCCTACGAGCAGTACTTC
TRBJ2-3 TRBV11-3 . TRBD2 CASSPRTSGTDTQYF TGTGCCAGCAGCCCTCGGACTAGCGGCACAGATACGCAGTATTTT
TRBJ2-7 TRBV5-1 . TRBD2 CASSLQAGAEQYF TGCGCCAGCAGCTTACAAGCGGGAGCCGAGCAGTACTTC
TRBJ2-4 TRBV19 . . CASSPSGELAKNIQYF TGTGCCAGTAGTCCCTCGGGGGAACTAGCCAAAAACATTCAGTACTTC
TRBJ2-1 TRBV4-1 . TRBD2 CASSLAGPTYNEQFF TGCGCCAGCAGCCTAGCGGGACCAACCTACAATGAGCAGTTCTTC